The 27 T cell receptor beta chains presented below share a single source sample, sequenced in a study of post-analysis software for immune sequencing data. These receptors lack a known antigen. Tagging with unique molecular identifiers was a feature of the TCR beta cDNA libraries. Each CDR3 protein is one row after TCRdb ran MiXCR on the PCR reads. This table holds 430,000 or so distinct CDR3 sequences, less than 40% found once. General study findings and limits: A handful of TRBV segments were significantly more frequent in patients than in controls. TRBV5-6, TRBV5-1 and TRBV20-1 were among these segments.

The sample taken for sequencing was blood. These receptors all stem from a girl aged 2 to 10 with multiple sclerosis.

The rearrangement joins TRBV7-2 to TRBJ2-7; D remains ambiguous. CDR3 length: 12 residues. The germline V and J ends were trimmed by 5 bases and 3 bases, with 8 bases remaining between them. Per germline, CDR1 SGHTA and CDR2 FQGNSA. Written as DNA, the CDR3 is TGTGCCAGCAGCGACGAACTCTACGAGCAGTACTTC. The encoded protein is CASSDELYEQYF.

V and J are TRBV20-1 and TRBJ2-3; D might be TRBD2 (5 bases). Germline V CDR1 and CDR2: DFQATT, SNEGSKA (reference sequence). V was clipped by 2 bases and J by 0 bases, with 9 bases between them. The CDR3 consists of 14 residues. CDR3 DNA sequence: TGCAGTGCTAGATTTGGCGGGAGCACAGATACGCAGTATTTT. It translates to CSARFGGSTDTQYF.

The J gene is TRBJ2-1, the V gene TRBV10-3, with 10 bases fitting TRBD2. The CDR3 covers 14 residues. The germline V gene has CDR1 ENHRY and CDR2 SYGVKD. V lost 2 bases to trimming and J lost 6 bases; unmatched junction nucleotides: 1. In nucleotides, the CDR3 is TGTGCCATCAGTGAGGGGACTAGCGTCAATGAGCAGTTCTTC. Translated, it gives CAISEGTSVNEQFF.

The V gene is TRBV9, the J gene TRBJ2-3, with D perhaps TRBD2 (5 bases). V was clipped by 1 base and J by 2 bases, with 11 bases between them. CDR3 length equals 15 residues. Per the germline V gene, CDR1 is SGDLS and CDR2 is YYNGEE. The CDR3 nucleotides are TGTGCCAGCAGCGTATTTGCGGGTCTCACAGATACGCAGTATTTT. It codes for CASSVFAGLTDTQYF.

This chain joins TRBV20-1 and TRBJ2-5; 8 nucleotides agree with TRBD2. V trimming: 3 bases; J trimming: 5 bases; junction bases outside the gene matches: 8. The germline V gene has CDR1 DFQATT and CDR2 SNEGSKA (reference sequence). CDR3 length: 14 amino acids. This chain's CDR3 is CSASPGGPSETQYF. CDR3 in DNA: TGCAGTGCTAGTCCGGGAGGGCCCTCGGAGACCCAGTACTTC.

The chain couples TRBV2 to TRBJ1-2; the D is unclear. Trimming stripped 4 bases from V and 8 bases from J, with 14 bases between. CDR3 length equals 13 residues. Looked up from germline, CDR1 is SNHLY and CDR2 is FYNNEI. CDR3 in amino acids: CASSGWRELGYTF. DNA for the CDR3: TGTGCCAGCAGTGGGTGGAGGGAGCTCGGCTACACCTTC.

This clonotype appeared once. The chain joins TRBV5-1 to TRBJ2-5; 11 nucleotides line up with TRBD1. The CDR3 contains 15 residues. Germline CDR1 is SGHRS and CDR2 is YFSETQ. V was pared by 1 base and J by 11 bases, with 10 bases of the junction left unmatched. CDR3 bases: TGCGCCAGCAGCTTGTGGACAGGGGGCCGAAATGAGCAGTACTTC. This codes for CASSLWTGGRNEQYF.

CDR3 in DNA: TGTGCCAGCAGCCCGGACAGGGGCAGGACCGGGGAGCTGTTTTTT. It yields the protein CASSPDRGRTGELFF. The rearrangement uses TRBV12-3 or TRBV12-4 and TRBJ2-2, with 9 bases lining up with TRBD1. Trimming removed 6 bases from V and 5 bases from J; junction bases left unmatched: 7. CDR3 size: 15 residues.

This clonotype has more than one count but fewer than ten. V gene TRBV6-2 or TRBV6-3 combines with J gene TRBJ2-6; possibly TRBD1 or TRBD2 for D (5 bases each). V was pared by 6 bases and J by 4 bases, with 16 bases between. Germline V lookup: CDR1 MNHEY, CDR2 SVGEGT. This CDR3 has 16 residues. CDR3 residues: CASSDIEGYGANVLTF. The CDR3 DNA follows: TGTGCCAGCAGCGACATTGAGGGGTACGGGGCCAACGTCCTGACTTTC.

The chain links TRBV7-9 to TRBJ2-7, with D uncertain. This CDR3 region has 13 residues. Deletions cut 5 bases from V and 3 bases from J, with 11 bases between. Germline CDR1 is SEHNR and CDR2 is FQNEAQ (reference sequence). CDR3 sequence (DNA): TGTGCCAGCAGCCACACGTCAGGCTACGAGCAGTACTTC. Amino acids: CASSHTSGYEQYF.

This clonotype was seen a few times. The rearrangement links TRBV7-3 to TRBJ2-3; 7 bases map to TRBD1. Germline loops: CDR1 SGHTA, CDR2 FQGTGA. The CDR3 sequence is 14 residues long. V trimming: 1 base; J trimming: 6 bases; junction bases outside the gene matches: 4. CDR3 bases: TGTGCCAGCAGCTTAATCGGGACAGCTGATACGCAGTATTTT. Its translation is CASSLIGTADTQYF.

This clonotype has just a few counts. The rearrangement joins TRBV20-1 to TRBJ1-5; D gene unclear. Per germline, CDR1 DFQATT and CDR2 SNEGSKA (reference sequence). This CDR3 contains 14 residues. The V gene lost 3 bases and the J gene lost 0 bases, with 9 bases spanning the gap. The CDR3 spells CSASPGRSNQPQHF. In nucleotides, the CDR3 is TGCAGTGCTAGTCCCGGACGTAGCAATCAGCCCCAGCATTTT.

This clonotype was found many times. The gene calls are TRBV29-1 and TRBJ2-7, with D perhaps matching TRBD2 (5 bases). The CDR3 length is 12 residues. The germline V gene encodes CDR1 SQVTM and CDR2 ANQGSEA. Trimming removed 4 bases from V and 0 bases from J, with 7 bases in between. The CDR3: CSVVGDSYEQYF. In DNA, the CDR3 is TGCAGCGTTGTGGGAGACTCCTACGAGCAGTACTTC.

The chain joins TRBV3-1 to TRBJ2-5; 14 positions agree with TRBD2. TRBJ2-7 matches the DNA end more closely, so the J call is doubtful. CDR3 length: 17 amino acids. The V gene's germline CDR1 is LGHDT and CDR2 YNNKEL (reference sequence). The CDR3 sequence is CASSQSGTSGREREQYF. The DNA of the CDR3 is TGTGCCAGCAGCCAGTCTGGGACTAGCGGGAGAGAGCGCGAGCAGTACTTC.

The V and J genes are TRBV12-3 or TRBV12-4 and TRBJ2-1; TRBD2 agrees at 12 bases. Trimming at V came to 5 bases and at J to 8 bases, leaving 4 bases not matched to a gene. The CDR3 contains 14 residues. The CDR3, as DNA: TGTGCCAGCAGTCCTAGCGGGAGGGCCTATGAGCAGTTCTTC. It specifies CASSPSGRAYEQFF.

This clonotype has only a few counts. The V and J genes are TRBV7-2 and TRBJ2-5; D gene uncertain. V lost 3 bases and J lost 2, with 7 bases in between. From germline, CDR1 is SGHTA and CDR2 FQGNSA. This CDR3 contains 13 residues. CDR3 region: CASSLTKQETQYF. The CDR3 DNA follows: TGTGCCAGCAGCTTGACAAAACAAGAGACCCAGTACTTC.

The chain combines TRBV19 with TRBJ2-1; D is possibly TRBD1 (5 bases). The CDR3 has 12 residues. CDR1 LNHDA and CDR2 SQIVND come from the germline V gene (reference sequence). Trimming left V 5 bases short and J 5 bases short, with 7 bases between. CDR3 protein: CASSPGNNEQFF. Written as DNA, the CDR3 is TGTGCCAGTAGTCCAGGGAACAATGAGCAGTTCTTC.

The chain combines TRBV29-1 with TRBJ2-5, with D tentatively TRBD2 (6 bases). Trimming left V 7 bases short and J 5 bases short, with 26 bases between. Germline V CDR1 and CDR2: SQVTM, ANQGSEA. The CDR3 runs to 16 residues. Here the CDR3 reads CSASREGGTVGETQYF. The CDR3 DNA reads as TGCAGCGCTTCTCGAGAGGGCGGGACTGTAGGGGAGACCCAGTACTTC.

This clonotype was recorded only once. V and J are TRBV11-2 and TRBJ2-5; 8 bases map to TRBD2. There are 16 residues in the CDR3. Per the germline V gene, CDR1 is SGHAT and CDR2 is FQNNGV. After removal of 5 bases from V and 5 bases from J, the junction contained 13 bases not matched to a gene. The CDR3 nucleotides are TGTGCCAGCAGCCCCTGGGGACTAGGGGAAGTTGAGACCCAGTACTTC. This encodes CASSPWGLGEVETQYF.

This clonotype turned up a few times. The chain is built from TRBV29-1 and TRBJ2-1, with 7 bases that match TRBD2. CDR1 and CDR2 from the germline V gene are SQVTM and ANQGSEA. V lost 6 bases, J lost 9 bases, and 8 bases stayed unmatched. This CDR3 region has 12 residues. The CDR3 nucleotides read TGCAGCGTGGGACTACCTCTCCGTGAGCAGTTCTTC. Amino acids: CSVGLPLREQFF.

The chain uses TRBV7-9 and TRBJ1-5, with 7 bases aligning to TRBD1. Germline CDR1 SEHNR, CDR2 FQNEAQ (reference sequence). Unmatched junction bases numbered 4, after V lost 5 bases and J lost 6 bases. The CDR3 is 13 residues long. The DNA for the CDR3 is TGTGCCAGCAGCCGAGGGGGCGGTCAGCCCCAGCATTTT. Residues: CASSRGGGQPQHF.

This clonotype was observed a few times. The J gene is TRBJ2-3, the V gene TRBV28; tentative D call: TRBD2 (6 bases). The CDR3 runs to 16 residues. V was pared by 4 bases and J by 7 bases, with 21 bases between. Germline V gene sequence: CDR1 MDHEN, CDR2 SYDVKM. The CDR3 coding sequence is TGTGCCAGCAGTTCCCGCCGACTAGAGAGGGGCTATACGCAGTATTTT. This translates into CASSSRRLERGYTQYF.

The rearrangement joins TRBV5-1 to TRBJ2-3, with a weak D call TRBD2 (6 bases). Trimming removed 0 bases at V and 4 bases at J, with 12 bases between. The length of the CDR3 is 15 residues. Per germline, CDR1 SGHRS and CDR2 YFSETQ. The CDR3 spells CASSLGLGTADTQYF. In DNA form, the CDR3 reads TGCGCCAGCAGCTTGGGACTAGGAACAGCAGATACGCAGTATTTT.

Comment on this clonotype: A single base separates this from a much larger clone, so it may be a read error. The chain couples TRBV10-2 to TRBJ2-7; unclear D gene. Germline loops: CDR1 WSHSY, CDR2 SAAADI. Trimming took 2 bases from V and 6 from J, leaving 8 bases between them. The length of the CDR3 is 12 residues. The CDR3 DNA is TGCGCCAGCAGTGAGAGTTCAATCGAGCAGTACTTC. Translated: CASSESSIEQYF.

This clonotype is a singleton in its sample. The rearrangement uses TRBV6-2 or TRBV6-3 and TRBJ2-5; 7 bases map to TRBD2. The J call is in doubt because the DNA end fits TRBJ2-7 better. The CDR3 consists of 20 residues. Germline CDR1 is MNHEY and CDR2 is SVGEGT. The CDR3 bases are TGTGCCAGCAGTTACTCGATTCGGCAGGGACGGCGGGAGAACATCGACGAGCAGTACTTC. It codes for CASSYSIRQGRRENIDEQYF.

The chain couples TRBV12-3 or TRBV12-4 to TRBJ1-1; D gene uncertain. The length of the CDR3 is 16 residues. V dropped 4 bases and J dropped 1 base, with 16 bases sitting between them. The CDR3 nucleotides are TGTGCCAGCAGTTCCCCGCGCTCGGGCGCGAACACTGAAGCTTTCTTT. As protein: CASSSPRSGANTEAFF.

This clonotype was detected a few times. The J gene is TRBJ2-7, the V gene TRBV12-3 or TRBV12-4; 8 bases agree with TRBD2. V lost 3 bases, J lost 1 base, and 2 bases stayed unmatched. The CDR3 totals 14 residues. For the CDR3, the DNA is TGTGCCAGCAGTTTCGAGCGGGGGTCCTACGAGCAGTACTTC. Protein product: CASSFERGSYEQYF.